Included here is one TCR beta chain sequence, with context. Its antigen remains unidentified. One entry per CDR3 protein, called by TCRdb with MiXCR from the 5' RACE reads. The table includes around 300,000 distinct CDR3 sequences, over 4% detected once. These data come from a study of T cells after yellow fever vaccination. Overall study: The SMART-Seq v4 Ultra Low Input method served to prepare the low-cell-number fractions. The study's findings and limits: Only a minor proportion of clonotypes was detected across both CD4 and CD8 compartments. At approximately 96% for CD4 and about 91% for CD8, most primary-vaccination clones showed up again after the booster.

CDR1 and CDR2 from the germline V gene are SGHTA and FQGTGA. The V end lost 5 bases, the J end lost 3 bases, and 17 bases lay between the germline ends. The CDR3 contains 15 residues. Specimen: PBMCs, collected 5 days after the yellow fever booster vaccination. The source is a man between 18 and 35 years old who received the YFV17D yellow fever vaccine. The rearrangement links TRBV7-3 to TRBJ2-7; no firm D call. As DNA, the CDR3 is TGTGCCAGCAGCCCATCAAAGAGGCTCCTCTACGAGCAGTACGTC. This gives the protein CASSPSKRLLYEQYV.